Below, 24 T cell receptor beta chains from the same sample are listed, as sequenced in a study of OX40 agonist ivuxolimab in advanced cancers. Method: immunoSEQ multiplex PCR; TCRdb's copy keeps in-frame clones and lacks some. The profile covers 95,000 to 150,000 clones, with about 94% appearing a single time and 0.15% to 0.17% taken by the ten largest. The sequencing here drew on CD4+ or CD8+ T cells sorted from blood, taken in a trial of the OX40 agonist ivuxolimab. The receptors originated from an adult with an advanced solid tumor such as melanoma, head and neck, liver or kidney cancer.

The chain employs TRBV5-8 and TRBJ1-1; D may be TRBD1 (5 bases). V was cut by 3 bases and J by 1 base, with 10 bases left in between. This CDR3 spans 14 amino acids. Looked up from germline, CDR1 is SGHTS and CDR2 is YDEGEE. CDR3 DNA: TGTGCCAGCAGCTGGGGCAGGCCGAACACTGAAGCTTTCTTT. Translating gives CASSWGRPNTEAFF. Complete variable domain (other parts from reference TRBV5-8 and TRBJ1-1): EAGVTQSPTHLIKTRGQQATLRCSPISGHTSVYWYQQALGLGLQFLLWYDEGEERNRGNFPPRFSGRQFPNYSSELNVNALELEDSALYLCASSWGRPNTEAFFGQGTRLTVV.

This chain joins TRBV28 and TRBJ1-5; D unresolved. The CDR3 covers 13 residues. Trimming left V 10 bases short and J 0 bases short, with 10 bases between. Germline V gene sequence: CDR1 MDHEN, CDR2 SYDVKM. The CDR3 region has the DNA TGTGCCACCGTCCATTATAGCAATCAGCCCCAGCATTTT. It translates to CATVHYSNQPQHF.

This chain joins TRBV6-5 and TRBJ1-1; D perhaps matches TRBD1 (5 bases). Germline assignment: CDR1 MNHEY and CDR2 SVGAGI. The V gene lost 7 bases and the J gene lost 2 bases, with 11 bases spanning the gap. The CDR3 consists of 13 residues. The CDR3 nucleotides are TGTGCCAGCATCGACAGCCCAAACACTGAAGCTTTCTTT. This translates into CASIDSPNTEAFF.

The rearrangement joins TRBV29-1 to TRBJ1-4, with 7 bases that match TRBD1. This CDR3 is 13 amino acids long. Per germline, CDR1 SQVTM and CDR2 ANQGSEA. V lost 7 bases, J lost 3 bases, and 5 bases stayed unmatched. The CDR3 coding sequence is TGCAGCGCTAAGGGGGCTGCTAATGAAAAACTGTTTTTT. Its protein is CSAKGAANEKLFF.

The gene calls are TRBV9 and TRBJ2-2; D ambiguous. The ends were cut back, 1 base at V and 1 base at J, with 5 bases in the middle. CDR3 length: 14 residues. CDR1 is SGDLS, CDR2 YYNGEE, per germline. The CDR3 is CASSVRQNTGELFF. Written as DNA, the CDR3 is TGTGCCAGCAGCGTACGACAGAACACCGGGGAGCTGTTTTTT.

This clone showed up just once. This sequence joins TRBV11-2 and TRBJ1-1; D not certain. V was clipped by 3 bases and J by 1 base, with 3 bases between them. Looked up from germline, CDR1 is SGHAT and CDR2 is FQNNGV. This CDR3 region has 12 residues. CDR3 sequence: CASSLTNTEAFF. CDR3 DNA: TGTGCCAGCAGCTTGACGAACACTGAAGCTTTCTTT. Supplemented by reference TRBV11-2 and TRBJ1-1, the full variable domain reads EAGVAQSPRYKIIEKRQSVAFWCNPISGHATLYWYQQILGQGPKLLIQFQNNGVVDDSQLPKDRFSAERLKGVDSTLKIQPAKLEDSAVYLCASSLTNTEAFFGQGTRLTVV.

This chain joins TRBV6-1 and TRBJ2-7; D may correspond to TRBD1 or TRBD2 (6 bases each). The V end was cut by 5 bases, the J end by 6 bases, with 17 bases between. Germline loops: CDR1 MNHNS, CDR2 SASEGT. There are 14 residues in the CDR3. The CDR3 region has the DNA TGTGCCAGCAGTCAAACAGGGAGGAGCGGCGAGCAGTACTTC. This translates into CASSQTGRSGEQYF.

As DNA, the CDR3 is TGTGCCAGCAGTGAGATGGGGGTCGGCAATCAGCCCCAGCATTTT. It specifies CASSEMGVGNQPQHF. The genes are TRBV6-1 and TRBJ1-5; D possibly corresponds to TRBD1 (5 bases). The CDR3 consists of 15 residues. Per the germline V gene, CDR1 is MNHNS and CDR2 is SASEGT. V was pared by 3 bases and J by 2 bases, with 11 bases between.

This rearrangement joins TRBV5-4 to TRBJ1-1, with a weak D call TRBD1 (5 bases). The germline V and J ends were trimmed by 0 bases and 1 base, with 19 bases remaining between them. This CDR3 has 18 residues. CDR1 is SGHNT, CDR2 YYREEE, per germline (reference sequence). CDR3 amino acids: CASSLVGRGPITNTEAFF. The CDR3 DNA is TGTGCCAGCAGCTTGGTGGGGAGGGGCCCTATTACGAACACTGAAGCTTTCTTT.

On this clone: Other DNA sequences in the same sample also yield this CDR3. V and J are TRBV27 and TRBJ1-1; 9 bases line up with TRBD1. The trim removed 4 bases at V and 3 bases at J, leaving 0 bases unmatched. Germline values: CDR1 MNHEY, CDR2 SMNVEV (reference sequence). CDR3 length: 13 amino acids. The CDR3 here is CASSWTGDTEAFF. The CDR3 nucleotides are TGTGCCAGCAGTTGGACAGGGGACACTGAAGCTTTCTTT.

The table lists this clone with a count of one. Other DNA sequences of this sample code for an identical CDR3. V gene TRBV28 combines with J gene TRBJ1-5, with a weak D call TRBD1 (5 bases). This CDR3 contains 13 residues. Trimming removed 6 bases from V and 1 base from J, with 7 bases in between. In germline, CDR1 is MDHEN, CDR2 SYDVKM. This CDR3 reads CASSRDSNQPQHF. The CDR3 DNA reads TGTGCCAGCAGCCGGGACAGCAATCAGCCCCAGCATTTT.

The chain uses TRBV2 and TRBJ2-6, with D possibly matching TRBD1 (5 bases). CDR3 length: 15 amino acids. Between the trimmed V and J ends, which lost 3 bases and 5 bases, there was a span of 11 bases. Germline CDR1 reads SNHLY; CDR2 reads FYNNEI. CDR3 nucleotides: TGTGCCAGCAGTGAGGGGCTTGTCCGGGCCAACGTCCTGACTTTC. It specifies CASSEGLVRANVLTF. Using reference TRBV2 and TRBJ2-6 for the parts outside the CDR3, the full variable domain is EPEVTQTPSHQVTQMGQEVILRCVPISNHLYFYWYRQILGQKVEFLVSFYNNEISEKSEIFDDQFSVERPDGSNFTLKIRSTKLEDSAMYFCASSEGLVRANVLTFGAGSRLTVL.

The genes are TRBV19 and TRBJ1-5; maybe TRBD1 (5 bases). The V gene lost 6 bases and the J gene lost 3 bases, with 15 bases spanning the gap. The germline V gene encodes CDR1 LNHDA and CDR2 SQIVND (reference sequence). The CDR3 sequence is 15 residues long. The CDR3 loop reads CASRTQGPSNQPQHF. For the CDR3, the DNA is TGTGCCAGTAGAACTCAGGGTCCCTCCAATCAGCCCCAGCATTTT.

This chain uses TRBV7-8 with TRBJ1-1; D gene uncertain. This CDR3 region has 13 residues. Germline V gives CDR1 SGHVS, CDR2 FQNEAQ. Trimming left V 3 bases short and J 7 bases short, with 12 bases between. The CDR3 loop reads CASSLRQSGEAFF. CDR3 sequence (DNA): TGTGCCAGCAGCTTGCGGCAATCCGGTGAAGCTTTCTTT. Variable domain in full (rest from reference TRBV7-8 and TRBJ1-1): GAGVSQSPRYKVAKRGQDVALRCDPISGHVSLFWYQQALGQGPEFLTYFQNEAQLDKSGLPSDRFFAERPEGSVSTLKIQRTQQEDSAVYLCASSLRQSGEAFFGQGTRLTVV.

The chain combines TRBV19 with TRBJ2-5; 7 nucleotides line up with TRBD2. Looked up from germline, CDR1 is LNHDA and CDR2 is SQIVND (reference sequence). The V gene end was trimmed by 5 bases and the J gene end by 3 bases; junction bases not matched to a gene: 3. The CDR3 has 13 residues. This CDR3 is CASSLGGKETQYF. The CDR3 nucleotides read TGTGCCAGTAGTTTGGGAGGGAAAGAGACCCAGTACTTC.

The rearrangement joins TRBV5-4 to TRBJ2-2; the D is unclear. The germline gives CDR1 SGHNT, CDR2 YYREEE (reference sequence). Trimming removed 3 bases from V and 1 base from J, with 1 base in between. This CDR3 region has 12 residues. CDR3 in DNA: TGTGCCAGCAGCTGGAACACCGGGGAGCTGTTTTTT. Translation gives CASSWNTGELFF.

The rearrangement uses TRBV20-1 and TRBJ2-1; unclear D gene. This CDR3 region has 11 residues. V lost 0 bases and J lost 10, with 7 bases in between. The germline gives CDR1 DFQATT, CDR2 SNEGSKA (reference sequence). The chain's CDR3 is CSARERLEQFF. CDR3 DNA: TGCAGTGCTAGAGAGCGGTTGGAGCAGTTCTTC.

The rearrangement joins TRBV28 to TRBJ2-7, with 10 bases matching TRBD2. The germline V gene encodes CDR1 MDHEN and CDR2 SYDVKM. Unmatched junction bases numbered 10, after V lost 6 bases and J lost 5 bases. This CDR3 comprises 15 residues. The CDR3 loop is CASSPSSGRFNEQYF. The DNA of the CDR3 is TGTGCCAGCAGCCCCAGTAGCGGGAGGTTCAACGAGCAGTACTTC.

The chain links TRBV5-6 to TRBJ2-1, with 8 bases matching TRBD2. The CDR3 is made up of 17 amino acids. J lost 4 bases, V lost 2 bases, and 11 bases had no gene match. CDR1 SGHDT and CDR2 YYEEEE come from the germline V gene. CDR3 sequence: CASSFYSGGPGYNEQFF. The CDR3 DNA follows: TGTGCCAGCAGCTTTTATTCGGGAGGGCCGGGATACAATGAGCAGTTCTTC.

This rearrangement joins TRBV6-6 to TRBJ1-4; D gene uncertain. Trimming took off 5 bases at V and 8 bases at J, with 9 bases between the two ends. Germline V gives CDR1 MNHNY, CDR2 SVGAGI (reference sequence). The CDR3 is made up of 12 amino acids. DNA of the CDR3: TGTGCCAGCAGTCAAACCGGCGAAAAACTGTTTTTT. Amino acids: CASSQTGEKLFF.

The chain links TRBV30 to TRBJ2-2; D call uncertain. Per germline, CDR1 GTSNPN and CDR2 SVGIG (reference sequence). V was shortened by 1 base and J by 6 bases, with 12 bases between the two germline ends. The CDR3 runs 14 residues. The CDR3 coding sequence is TGTGCCTGGAGTGCCTTATCGAGCTCCGGGGAGCTGTTTTTT. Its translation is CAWSALSSSGELFF.

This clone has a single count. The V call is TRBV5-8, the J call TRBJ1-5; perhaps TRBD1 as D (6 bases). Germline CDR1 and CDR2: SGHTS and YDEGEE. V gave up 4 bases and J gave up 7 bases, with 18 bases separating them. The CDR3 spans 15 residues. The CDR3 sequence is CASSPMTPGGQPQHF. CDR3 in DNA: TGTGCCAGCAGCCCGATGACTCCGGGGGGCCAGCCCCAGCATTTT.

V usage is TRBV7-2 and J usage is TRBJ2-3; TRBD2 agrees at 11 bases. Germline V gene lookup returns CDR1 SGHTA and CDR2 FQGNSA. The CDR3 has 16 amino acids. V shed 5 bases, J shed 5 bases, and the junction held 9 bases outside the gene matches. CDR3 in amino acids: CASSLNSGRAGDTQYF. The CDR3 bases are TGTGCCAGCAGCCTAAATAGCGGGAGGGCAGGAGATACGCAGTATTTT.

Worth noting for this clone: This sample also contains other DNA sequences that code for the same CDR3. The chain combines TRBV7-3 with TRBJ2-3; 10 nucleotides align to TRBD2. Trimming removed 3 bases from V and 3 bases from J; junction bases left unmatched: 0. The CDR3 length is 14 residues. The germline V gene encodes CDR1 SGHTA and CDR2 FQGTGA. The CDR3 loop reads CASSLTSGTDTQYF. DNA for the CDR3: TGTGCCAGCAGCTTGACTAGCGGGACAGATACGCAGTATTTT.